These 7 T cell receptor beta chains came from one sample sequenced in a study of blood T cells in healthy people across ages. A second 7 to 11 cycle PCR used barcoded and J-beta primers. One entry per CDR3 protein, called by TCRdb with MiXCR from the 5' RACE reads. This table has 1.5 million to 2 million distinct CDR3 sequences, around 48% appearing once. Specimen: blood. Every receptor here comes from a woman between 35 and 50 years old in good health.

This chain connects TRBV24-1 to TRBJ1-2; TRBD1 is a possible D gene (5 bases). Germline values: CDR1 KGHDR, CDR2 SFDVKD. This CDR3 has 12 residues. The germline V and J ends were trimmed by 10 bases and 2 bases, with 10 bases remaining between them. The CDR3 nucleotides read TGTGCCACTGCACAGGAGAACTATGGCTACACCTTC. Its translation: CATAQENYGYTF.

The CDR3: CASSTRDGYYGYTF. CDR3 DNA sequence: TGTGCCAGCAGCACCCGGGACGGATACTATGGCTACACCTTC. The chain couples TRBV7-2 to TRBJ1-2; perhaps TRBD1 as D (5 bases). Germline CDR1 and CDR2: SGHTA and FQGNSA. This CDR3 is built from 14 residues. V was clipped by 5 bases and J by 3 bases, with 13 bases between them.

The chain carries TRBV11-2 and TRBJ1-2, with D maybe TRBD1 (5 bases). Germline V gives CDR1 SGHAT, CDR2 FQNNGV. V was clipped by 4 bases and J by 2 bases, with 14 bases between them. This CDR3 contains 15 residues. The CDR3 nucleotides are TGTGCCAGCAGCTCCCATGGGGGGTGGAACTATGGCTACACCTTC. It codes for CASSSHGGWNYGYTF. Full variable domain (rest looked up from reference TRBV11-2 and TRBJ1-2): EAGVAQSPRYKIIEKRQSVAFWCNPISGHATLYWYQQILGQGPKLLIQFQNNGVVDDSQLPKDRFSAERLKGVDSTLKIQPAKLEDSAVYLCASSSHGGWNYGYTFGSGTRLTVV.

This clonotype came up a few times. V gene TRBV4-1 combines with J gene TRBJ2-5; 9 bases fit TRBD1. CDR3 length: 17 amino acids. V dropped 2 bases and J dropped 0; count of bases not matched to a gene: 7. Looked up from germline, CDR1 is MGHRA and CDR2 is YSYEKL. CDR3 protein: CASSQPWTGVDQETQYF. In DNA, the CDR3 is TGCGCCAGCAGCCAACCCTGGACAGGGGTCGACCAAGAGACCCAGTACTTC.

The V and J genes are TRBV5-1 and TRBJ2-5, with no clear D. Judging by the DNA end, TRBJ2-7 fits better; the J call may be wrong. The CDR3 contains 13 residues. Germline V lookup: CDR1 SGHRS, CDR2 YFSETQ. The CDR3 DNA is TGCGCCAGCAGCTGGGCCGAAGCCTACGAGCAGTACTTC. Translating it yields CASSWAEAYEQYF.

This chain joins TRBV20-1 and TRBJ2-1, with 11 bases matching TRBD2. This CDR3 is built from 16 residues. The germline CDR1 and CDR2 sequences are DFQATT and SNEGSKA (reference sequence). Trimming took 6 bases from V and 0 from J; bases not matched to a gene: 7. The CDR3: CSARTSGYSSYNEQFF. CDR3 DNA sequence: TGCAGTGCCAGGACTAGCGGGTATAGCTCCTACAATGAGCAGTTCTTC.

The rearrangement joins TRBV6-5 to TRBJ2-3; D remains unclear. The CDR3 is made up of 14 amino acids. The germline V gene encodes CDR1 MNHEY and CDR2 SVGAGI. V was clipped by 8 bases and J by 4 bases, with 16 bases between them. The CDR3 region has the DNA TGTGCCAGCGCTCGTGGCCTGAGTGCAGATACGCAGTATTTT. Translated: CASARGLSADTQYF.